This TCR beta chain was documented in a study of cytomegalovirus exposure and HLA in healthy donors. Looking at the study overall: Genotyping showed around 80% of roughly 400 donors falling in the Caucasian-associated ancestry cluster.

The CDR3 has 14 residues. V was clipped by 6 bases and J by 1 base; unmatched bases: 4. The germline gives CDR1 MNHEY, CDR2 SMNVEV (reference sequence). 60 Vbeta and 13 Jbeta primers were used in PCR. The data were produced by immunoSEQ multiplex PCR, yet TCRdb's version contains in-frame clones alone and is incomplete. The sample shows around 180,000 clones, about 85% of them seen only once. This clone was picked up one time. Antigen: not known. Donors had nominal health at sampling but likely had unrecorded immune exposures. Study-level results: CMV antigen specificity was confirmed in vitro for a few CMV-associated chains. Researchers reportedly found TCR beta sequences accurately predicted most subjects' HLA-A and HLA-B alleles.

The sequence came from a woman between 50 and 59 years old in good health and CMV-seronegative. Specimen: PBMCs. The chain couples TRBV27 to TRBJ1-2; 8 nucleotides align to TRBD1. The CDR3 is CASRRTGLNYGYTF. Here the CDR3 DNA reads TGTGCCAGCAGGCGGACAGGGCTTAACTATGGCTACACCTTC.